The 3 T cell receptor beta chains presented below share a single source sample, sequenced in a study of T cells in Graves' hyperthyroidism and ophthalmopathy (dated by TCRdb to between 2019 and 2020). The method was multiplex PCR. Sequencing was carried out with an Illumina HiSeq 2000. The TCR beta CDR3 regions were amplified from RNA transcripts. A first-round RT-PCR of the TCR CDR3 used the HTBI primer set with the Qiagen OneStep RT-PCR kit. TCRdb trimmed public reads at Q25 via fastp, called clones via MiXCR and kept in-frame beta chains. For every CDR3 protein sequence, its rows merge into one entry that carries the most common genes and DNA. The sample contains over 300,000 distinct CDR3 sequences, 14% of them found a single time. Roughly 9.6% of the sample belongs to the ten largest clones. The sample comprised blood. These receptors were collected from a woman aged 55-70 years with Graves' hyperthyroidism.

This clonotype showed up many times. The CDR3 loop reads CASSLTYQPQHF. CDR3 in DNA: TGTGCCAGCAGCCTGACGTATCAGCCCCAGCATTTT. The chain joins TRBV6-1 to TRBJ1-5; no definite D call. CDR1 and CDR2 (germline): MNHNS, SASEGT. V lost 6 bases and J lost 5, with 8 bases in between. The CDR3 is 12 residues long.

The table lists this clonotype with a few counts. This chain links TRBV6-4 with TRBJ1-2; 9 bases fit TRBD1. The germline V gene encodes CDR1 MRHNA and CDR2 SNTAGT. The CDR3 totals 15 residues. The ends lost 3 bases at V and 3 bases at J; junction bases unmatched: 5. This chain's CDR3 is CASSEQQGADYGYTF. CDR3 DNA: TGTGCCAGCAGTGAACAACAGGGGGCAGACTATGGCTACACCTTC.

This clonotype was counted between two and nine times. The chain recombines TRBV7-2 with TRBJ2-4; D remains ambiguous. Germline CDR1 SGHTA, CDR2 FQGNSA. This CDR3 is built from 15 residues. V dropped 1 base and J dropped 1 base, with 8 bases sitting between them. The CDR3 sequence is CASSLGYGAKNIQYF. The DNA for the CDR3 is TGTGCCAGCAGCTTAGGATACGGGGCCAAAAACATTCAGTACTTC.